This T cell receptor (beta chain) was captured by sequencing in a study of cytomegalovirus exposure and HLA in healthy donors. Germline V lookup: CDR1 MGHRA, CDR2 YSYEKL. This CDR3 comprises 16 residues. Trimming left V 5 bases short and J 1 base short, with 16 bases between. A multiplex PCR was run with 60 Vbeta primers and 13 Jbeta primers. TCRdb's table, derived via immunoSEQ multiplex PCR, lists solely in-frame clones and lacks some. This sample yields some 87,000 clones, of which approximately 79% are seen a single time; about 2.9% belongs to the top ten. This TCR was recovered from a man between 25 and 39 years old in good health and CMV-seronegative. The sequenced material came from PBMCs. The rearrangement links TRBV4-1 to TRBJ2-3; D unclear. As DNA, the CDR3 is TGCGCCAGCAGCGCCCTAGGTCCTCGGGGCACAGATACGCAGTATTTT. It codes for CASSALGPRGTDTQYF.